This passage covers 24 T cell receptor beta chains from one sample sequenced in a study of blood T cell repertoires in COVID-19 (TCRdb year 2020). The receptor library was made with the immunoSEQ multiplex PCR assay. The source is immuneACCESS, and TCRdb retained only in-frame sequences with V and J called. Part of the clones is not carried over; for the studies checked, unresolved V genes explain less than half of this, and the remainder is unexplained. This sample holds some 700,000 clones; 75% to 90% were observed only once. Clones ranked in the top ten supply roughly 0.25% of the sample. Sequenced material: peripheral blood. Receptors originate from a woman under 30 with acute or convalescent COVID-19.

V is TRBV12-3 or TRBV12-4 and J is TRBJ1-2; no firm D call. CDR3 length equals 12 residues. Trimming cost V 3 bases and J 12 bases, with 14 bases left between them. The CDR3 nucleotides read TGTGCCAGCAGTTTCGCCCCAGGCCCCGACACCTTC. It translates to CASSFAPGPDTF.

The chain is built from TRBV14 and TRBJ2-7; 8 bases agree with TRBD1. CDR3 length: 14 residues. With V trimmed by 1 base and J by 2 bases, 1 base remained unmatched. Germline-derived CDR1 and CDR2 are SGHDN and FVKESK. For the CDR3, the DNA is TGTGCCAGCAGCCAAGGGGGACAGGCCTACGAGCAGTACTTC. Translating gives CASSQGGQAYEQYF.

The rearrangement joins TRBV7-9 to TRBJ1-1, with TRBD1 as a possible D gene (6 bases). V was clipped by 5 bases and J by 6 bases, with 16 bases between them. Germline V gives CDR1 SEHNR, CDR2 FQNEAQ (reference sequence). CDR3 length equals 14 residues. For the CDR3, the DNA is TGTGCCAGCAGCCCCCGGGACATCCGGGCTGAAGCTTTCTTT. Translating it yields CASSPRDIRAEAFF.

V usage is TRBV4-3 and J usage is TRBJ2-7, with 9 bases that match TRBD1. Germline values: CDR1 LGHNA, CDR2 YSLEER. Trimming at V came to 1 base and at J to 2 bases, leaving 3 bases not matched to a gene. This CDR3 region has 15 residues. CDR3 sequence (DNA): TGCGCCAGCAGCCAAGCGACAGGGGGAACCTACGAGCAGTACTTC. It yields the protein CASSQATGGTYEQYF.

This clone showed up just once. The chain recombines TRBV25-1 with TRBJ2-2; perhaps TRBD2 as D (6 bases). There are 16 residues in the CDR3. Trimming removed 0 bases from V and 3 bases from J, with 11 bases in between. CDR1 is MGHDK, CDR2 SYGVNS, per germline. The CDR3 loop is CASSEYAGRHTGELFF. In DNA form, the CDR3 reads TGTGCCAGCAGTGAATATGCGGGACGGCACACCGGGGAGCTGTTTTTT.

This chain joins TRBV29-1 and TRBJ1-1; 9 bases align to TRBD1. With 4 bases clipped from V and 7 bases from J, the junction kept 4 bases outside the gene matches. The CDR3 sequence is 12 residues long. In germline, CDR1 is SQVTM, CDR2 ANQGSEA. Here the CDR3 DNA reads TGCAGCGTTGCGGGACAGGGAATTGAAGCTTTCTTT. It translates to CSVAGQGIEAFF.

V usage is TRBV5-1 and J usage is TRBJ2-3; D is unresolved. The CDR3 has 14 residues. Germline CDR1 and CDR2: SGHRS and YFSETQ. With 1 base removed from V and 6 bases from J, the gap between germline ends came to 12 bases. For the CDR3, the DNA is TGCGCCAGCAGCTTGTCTAGTCCCGCCGATACGCAGTATTTT. Translation: CASSLSSPADTQYF. The full variable domain, completed using reference TRBV5-1 and TRBJ2-3, is KAGVTQTPRYLIKTRGQQVTLSCSPISGHRSVSWYQQTPGQGLQFLFEYFSETQRNKGNFPGRFSGRQFSNSRSEMNVSTLELGDSALYLCASSLSSPADTQYFGPGTRLTVL.

This clone was seen once. Germline is not matched at one junction end, which may reflect a read error. The V call is TRBV20-1, the J call TRBJ1-1, with D uncertain. The CDR3 loop spans 8 amino acids. In germline, CDR1 is DFQATT, CDR2 SNEGSKA (reference sequence). CDR3 protein: CSAPPGFF. The CDR3 DNA sequence: TGCAGTGCACCCCCCGGTTTTTTT.

The gene calls are TRBV6-5 and TRBJ2-7, with D perhaps TRBD1 (6 bases). From germline, CDR1 is MNHEY and CDR2 SVGAGI. V was pared by 7 bases and J by 2 bases, with 15 bases between. This CDR3 contains 14 residues. The CDR3 protein is CASNPERTAYEQYF. The CDR3 DNA follows: TGTGCCAGCAATCCCGAAAGGACAGCCTACGAGCAGTACTTC.

V gene TRBV5-1 combines with J gene TRBJ1-2, with D possibly being TRBD1 (5 bases). CDR3 length equals 15 residues. Trimming left V 6 bases short and J 7 bases short, with 22 bases between. Germline loops: CDR1 SGHRS, CDR2 YFSETQ. As DNA, the CDR3 is TGCGCCAGCACCCCCAAAAGCGGGGAAGGGGTTGGCTACACCTTC. Its protein product is CASTPKSGEGVGYTF.

The chain has TRBV9 and TRBJ2-7; 10 bases match TRBD1. The CDR3 length is 13 residues. V shed 1 base and J 6 bases; nucleotides not matched to a gene: 1. Germline V gene lookup returns CDR1 SGDLS and CDR2 YYNGEE. Here the CDR3 DNA reads TGTGCCAGCAGCGTAAGGACAGGGGGCGAGCAGTACTTC. It codes for CASSVRTGGEQYF. Combining the CDR3 with reference TRBV9 and TRBJ2-7 gives the whole variable domain DSGVTQTPKHLITATGQRVTLRCSPRSGDLSVYWYQQSLDQGLQFLIQYYNGEERAKGNILERFSAQQFPDLHSELNLSSLELGDSALYFCASSVRTGGEQYFGPGTRLTVT.

This clone was recorded a few times. V gene TRBV18 combines with J gene TRBJ1-3, with D possibly being TRBD1 (5 bases). The CDR3 covers 13 residues. V was cut by 6 bases and J by 2 bases, with 8 bases left in between. Germline loops: CDR1 KGHSH, CDR2 LQKENI. CDR3 nucleotides: TGTGCCAGCTCCGGACAAACTGGAAACACCATATATTTT. The encoded protein is CASSGQTGNTIYF. Together with reference TRBV18 and TRBJ1-3, the CDR3 gives the full variable domain: NAGVMQNPRHLVRRRGQEARLRCSPMKGHSHVYWYRQLPEEGLKFMVYLQKENIIDESGMPKERFSAEFPKEGPSILRIQQVVRGDSAAYFCASSGQTGNTIYFGEGSWLTVV.

The rearrangement links TRBV7-9 to TRBJ2-7, with D perhaps matching TRBD1 (6 bases). The CDR3 loop spans 13 amino acids. In germline, CDR1 is SEHNR, CDR2 FQNEAQ (reference sequence). Trimming took 6 bases from V and 7 from J, leaving 16 bases between them. The CDR3 DNA is TGTGCCAGCAGTCTCACAGGGTACGGGGAGCAGTACTTC. This translates into CASSLTGYGEQYF.

The rearrangement joins TRBV19 to TRBJ2-2; 7 nucleotides agree with TRBD1. J was trimmed by 3 bases and V by 5 bases; bases with no gene match: 3. Germline CDR1 and CDR2: LNHDA and SQIVND (reference sequence). This CDR3 has 14 residues. The CDR3 bases are TGTGCCAGTAGTCGGGACAGATACACCGGGGAGCTGTTTTTT. Translating gives CASSRDRYTGELFF.

This chain links TRBV3-1 (or the pseudogene TRBV3-2) with TRBJ1-2; TRBD1 might be the D (5 bases). Germline V gene data show CDR1 as LGHDT and CDR2 as YNNKEL (reference sequence). The CDR3 is 16 residues long. The germline V and J ends were trimmed by 4 bases and 0 bases, with 15 bases remaining between them. In nucleotides, the CDR3 is TGTGCCAGCAGCCCCCTAGGGCAGGGCCCTAACTATGGCTACACCTTC. This sequence encodes CASSPLGQGPNYGYTF.

The rearrangement links TRBV24-1 to TRBJ1-5; no definite D call. In germline, CDR1 is KGHDR, CDR2 SFDVKD. The CDR3 has 15 amino acids. The V end was cut by 1 base, the J end by 0 bases, with 6 bases between. The CDR3 region has the DNA TGTGCCACCAGTGATTTAACTGCTAGCAATCAGCCCCAGCATTTT. Its translation: CATSDLTASNQPQHF.

The chain couples TRBV4-1 to TRBJ1-1, with D perhaps TRBD1 (6 bases). The germline V gene encodes CDR1 MGHRA and CDR2 YSYEKL. The CDR3 sequence is 14 residues long. V was cut by 3 bases and J by 7 bases, with 15 bases left in between. The CDR3 nucleotides read TGCGCCAGCAGCCACCTCGACAGGAGTTATGAAGCTTTCTTT. Encoded protein: CASSHLDRSYEAFF.

About this clone itself: The same CDR3 can be traced to other DNA sequences in this sample. V gene TRBV24-1 combines with J gene TRBJ1-5; D gene ambiguous. In germline, CDR1 is KGHDR, CDR2 SFDVKD. This CDR3 is built from 15 residues. V was trimmed by 4 bases and J by 2 bases, leaving 11 bases between them. CDR3 in DNA: TGTGCCACCAGTGACCCCACCGGGGGCAATCAGCCCCAGCATTTT. Protein: CATSDPTGGNQPQHF.

CDR3 in DNA: TGTGCCATCAGTGAGTTATCCGGAGGATCCCGTGGCTACACCTTC. Translation gives CAISELSGGSRGYTF. This chain connects TRBV10-3 to TRBJ1-2; no reliable D call. Trimming pared 1 base from V and 7 bases from J, leaving 16 bases between. Germline V CDR1 and CDR2: ENHRY, SYGVKD. The CDR3 contains 15 residues.

This rearrangement joins TRBV2 to TRBJ1-5, with TRBD1 identical over 11 bases. The CDR3 consists of 16 residues. Unmatched junction bases numbered 7, after V lost 8 bases and J lost 1 base. The germline CDR1 and CDR2 sequences are SNHLY and FYNNEI. The CDR3 spells CASSRTGGASNQPQHF. CDR3 bases: TGTGCCAGCTCGCGGACAGGGGGCGCCAGCAATCAGCCCCAGCATTTT.

This clone was detected once. This chain uses TRBV12-3 or TRBV12-4 with TRBJ1-2; D is unresolved. The V gene lost 4 bases and the J gene lost 4 bases, with 7 bases spanning the gap. The CDR3 length is 12 residues. CDR3: CASSSSVYGYTF. CDR3 sequence (DNA): TGTGCCAGCAGTTCCAGTGTCTATGGCTACACCTTC.

The rearrangement links TRBV7-8 to TRBJ1-6; 8 positions agree with TRBD1. Germline CDR1 and CDR2: SGHVS and FQNEAQ. This CDR3 spans 15 amino acids. Germline trimming cut 3 bases from V and 7 bases from J; bases unmatched to any gene: 5. CDR3 DNA: TGTGCCAGCAGCTTGGGACAGGTGGGGAATTCACCCCTCCACTTT. This translates into CASSLGQVGNSPLHF.

The chain couples TRBV4-2 to TRBJ2-7; TRBD1 agrees at 8 bases. The V segment lost 2 bases and the J segment 5 bases; nucleotides outside the gene matches: 8. There are 15 residues in the CDR3. Looked up from germline, CDR1 is LGHNA and CDR2 is YNFKEQ. The CDR3 coding sequence is TGTGCCAGCAGCCAACAGGGGGCGCTTGGGGACGAGCAGTACTTC. This sequence encodes CASSQQGALGDEQYF.

Only one count was recorded for this clone. This chain joins TRBV6-6 and TRBJ1-4; a weak D match, TRBD1 (5 bases). CDR1 and CDR2 (germline): MNHNY, SVGAGI (reference sequence). V was pared by 10 bases and J by 5 bases, with 14 bases between. The CDR3 spans 13 residues. CDR3 sequence: CAMAGTENEKLFF. DNA of the CDR3: TGTGCCATGGCCGGGACTGAAAATGAAAAACTGTTTTTT.